This T cell receptor beta chain emerged from a study of cytomegalovirus exposure and HLA in healthy donors. It was with 60 Vbeta and 13 Jbeta primers that the PCR ran. Generated by immunoSEQ multiplex PCR, the TCRdb table keeps only in-frame clones and is missing some. The sample lists some 94,000 clones; over 65% were seen once. V dropped 4 bases and J dropped 3 bases, with 10 bases sitting between them. CDR1 is MNHEY, CDR2 SMNVEV, per germline (reference sequence). The CDR3 spans 14 residues. Notes on the study in general: As was reported, the classifier diagnosed cytomegalovirus status with high specificity and sensitivity.

Note on this clone: The antigen is not known.

Sequencing was done on a sample of PBMCs. The sequence came from a middle-aged man in good health and CMV-seronegative. The genes are TRBV27 and TRBJ2-1, with D unclear. The CDR3 sequence: CASSSGGFYNEQFF. CDR3 coding DNA: TGTGCCAGCAGTTCAGGTGGTTTCTACAATGAGCAGTTCTTC.